This entry concerns a single TCR beta chain. What this receptor recognizes is not known. The input lacks base qualities; no much larger clone sits a single base away. The data stem from a study of post-analysis software for immune sequencing data (dated by TCRdb to the mid-2010s). Background for the entire study: Relapsing-remitting, secondary progressive and progressive-relapsing multiple sclerosis were recorded as disease courses, and subtype annotation was lacking for some patients. A subset of samples was prepared in parallel using single-end sample barcoding, then pooled and co-amplified after Illumina adapter ligation. The patient repertoires were compared against about 10 previously published healthy control repertoires obtained from donors aged roughly 6 to 25 years. Paper-wide results and their limitations: When samples were clustered directly using the F measure, samples prepared in the same batch co-clustered strongly, which prompted a batch-effect correction. The multiple sclerosis patient group was slightly younger than the control group. Normalized Chao1 diversity was significantly lower in multiple sclerosis patients than controls, suggesting substantial peripheral T-cell clonal expansion. Patients showed significantly higher frequencies than controls for about five TRBV segments, among them TRBV5-6, TRBV5-1 and TRBV20-1.

Spanning cysteine to phenylalanine, the CDR3 consists of 14 amino acids. Just the 42-base CDR3 DNA is kept, in frame starting at base 1. Trimming removed 2 bases from V and 4 bases from J, leaving 11 bases between the germline ends. CDR1 SNHLY and CDR2 FYNNEI are derived from the germline V gene. Libraries were made using PCR. The reads were generated on an Illumina HiSeq 2500. Unique molecular identifiers were incorporated into TCR beta cDNA libraries to reduce PCR and sequencing biases. Some 500,000 cDNA molecules were obtained for every 1 to 10 million input T cells, so each molecule roughly corresponded to one T cell. The patient libraries were prepared and sequenced using the same protocol as the earlier healthy control dataset. Samples belonging to the same batch were prepared together, multiplexed and sequenced on a shared HiSeq lane. The paper's data handling went like this. MIGEC was used to process the raw barcoded reads, and molecular identifier groups with only a single read were discarded before consensus assembly and CDR3 extraction. Clonotype tables were post-analysed with VDJtools, and diversity was normalized by down-sampling all datasets to the smallest sample size. To correct batch-related cross-sample contamination, repertoire overlap clustering matched CDR3 amino acid sequences but not nucleotide sequences. TCRdb handled the public reads itself, with Q25 trimming in fastp and clone calling in MiXCR, and kept productive beta chains. CDR3 protein sequences are deduplicated, and each keeps its most common genes and DNA. The V and J calls reflect TCRdb's pipeline rather than the authors' work. The sample includes about 430,000 distinct CDR3 sequences, with approximately 37% observed a single time. 6.5% to 8% of the sample rests with the top ten.

TCR beta repertoires were profiled from peripheral blood of about a dozen young patients with multiple sclerosis to demonstrate the VDJtools post-analysis software. The patients with multiple sclerosis were children and adolescents between 6 and 15 years of age. Sequencing was performed on blood. This sequence was found in a girl under 10 years old with multiple sclerosis. Recombination joined TRBV2 with TRBJ1-2; the D gene identity is not certain. The CDR3 here reads CASSEIGYGYGYTF. The nucleotides are TGTGCCAGCAGTGAAATAGGGTACGGCTATGGCTACACCTTC.